The 5 T cell receptor beta chains below were found in one sample sequenced in a study of blood T cell repertoires in COVID-19. Some clones are missing from TCRdb's copy, which holds only in-frame ones; the method was immunoSEQ multiplex PCR. In the table there are roughly 350,000 clones, 85% of which are singletons. Material for sequencing was peripheral blood. The receptors were sampled from a woman aged 18-29 years with acute or convalescent COVID-19.

The rearrangement links TRBV19 to TRBJ1-3; D may be TRBD1 (6 bases). This CDR3 has 16 residues. Germline CDR1 LNHDA, CDR2 SQIVND (reference sequence). Trimming cost V 5 bases and J 0 bases, with 14 bases left between them. The CDR3 is CASSPQGGSSGNTIYF. The CDR3 region has the DNA TGTGCCAGTAGTCCACAAGGGGGATCCTCTGGAAACACCATATATTTT.

The chain employs TRBV5-1 and TRBJ1-1; TRBD1 matches 11 bases. CDR1 is SGHRS, CDR2 YFSETQ, per germline. The CDR3 is 16 residues long. Trimming took 4 bases from V and 1 from J; bases not matched to a gene: 6. CDR3 residues: CASSVGQGAGNTEAFF. CDR3 DNA: TGCGCCAGCAGCGTCGGACAGGGGGCGGGGAACACTGAAGCTTTCTTT.

V usage is TRBV25-1 and J usage is TRBJ2-5; TRBD1 aligns across 10 bases. The CDR3 loop spans 14 amino acids. The trim removed 6 bases at V and 5 bases at J, leaving 6 bases unmatched. The V gene's germline CDR1 is MGHDK and CDR2 SYGVNS. The chain's CDR3 is CASRQTGGSETQYF. DNA of the CDR3: TGTGCCAGCAGACAGACAGGGGGCTCGGAGACCCAGTACTTC.

The chain joins TRBV7-9 to TRBJ2-1, with D perhaps matching TRBD1 (5 bases). Germline V gives CDR1 SEHNR, CDR2 FQNEAQ (reference sequence). The V gene lost 5 bases and the J gene lost 4 bases, with 12 bases spanning the gap. The CDR3 spans 14 residues. The CDR3: CASSPLDKYNEQFF. CDR3 sequence (DNA): TGTGCCAGCAGCCCTCTGGACAAATACAATGAGCAGTTCTTC.

V usage is TRBV2 and J usage is TRBJ1-6, with TRBD1 matching 7 bases. Looked up from germline, CDR1 is SNHLY and CDR2 is FYNNEI. The length of the CDR3 is 14 residues. Trimming cost V 7 bases and J 7 bases; bases outside gene matches: 7. The CDR3 nucleotides are TGTGCCAGCATGCAGCCAGGGGGAAATTCACCCCTCCACTTT. Encoded protein: CASMQPGGNSPLHF.